This entry lists 27 T cell receptor beta chains sequenced from one sample in a study of blood T cell repertoires in COVID-19. The protocol was immunoSEQ multiplex PCR, while the TCRdb copy is restricted to in-frame clones and leaves out a portion. The sample yields about 310,000 clones, about 89% seen once. Sequenced input: PBMCs or T cells enriched from blood (not recorded which). The receptors were sampled from a woman between 35 and 50 years old who had recovered from COVID-19.

The V call is TRBV19, the J call TRBJ1-2; D is perhaps TRBD1 (5 bases). This CDR3 is 15 amino acids long. Germline V gives CDR1 LNHDA, CDR2 SQIVND (reference sequence). The germline V and J ends were trimmed by 4 bases and 0 bases, with 12 bases remaining between them. The CDR3, as DNA: TGTGCCAGTAGTAAGGACACCCGAGCTAACTATGGCTACACCTTC. Encoded protein: CASSKDTRANYGYTF.

The chain employs TRBV6-5 and TRBJ2-7, with D possibly TRBD1 on 5 matching bases. The CDR3 covers 12 residues. Per the germline V gene, CDR1 is MNHEY and CDR2 is SVGAGI. The V end lost 4 bases, the J end lost 7 bases, and 11 bases lay between the germline ends. CDR3 in DNA: TGTGCCAGCAGTTCCCTGGGGCGGGAGCAGTACTTC. This translates into CASSSLGREQYF.

Here the CDR3 reads CASSPPDRVTTEAFF. CDR3 in DNA: TGTGCCAGCTCACCACCCGACAGGGTAACGACTGAAGCTTTCTTT. The chain uses TRBV18 and TRBJ1-1, with 7 bases lining up with TRBD1. CDR1 is KGHSH, CDR2 LQKENI, per germline. Germline trimming cut 0 bases from V and 5 bases from J; bases unmatched to any gene: 6. This CDR3 contains 15 residues.

V is TRBV11-3 and J is TRBJ2-1, with a weak D call TRBD1 (6 bases). Germline V gene lookup returns CDR1 SGHNT and CDR2 YENEEA. Trimming shortened V by 4 bases and J by 0 bases, and 10 bases separated the two germline ends. This CDR3 spans 15 amino acids. CDR3 nucleotides: TGTGCCAGCAGCTCGAGGGGGAGCTCCTACAATGAGCAGTTCTTC. Its translation: CASSSRGSSYNEQFF.

This clone has a handful of counts. A read error may produce the germline difference seen at one junction end. The chain joins TRBV7-7 to TRBJ2-2; no firm D call. Per germline, CDR1 SSHAT and CDR2 FNYEAQ (reference sequence). The CDR3 runs 14 residues. CDR3 region: CASSLDKNTGELFF. CDR3 DNA sequence: TGTGCTAGCAGCTTAGACAAGAACACCGGGGAGCTGTTTTTT.

This chain uses TRBV6-4 with TRBJ1-1, with 8 bases fitting TRBD1. Germline assignment: CDR1 MRHNA and CDR2 SNTAGT. The CDR3 consists of 15 residues. The V and J ends lost 5 bases and 1 base, in that order; junction bases with no gene match: 6. The chain's CDR3 is CASSWVTGGNTEAFF. The DNA for the CDR3 is TGTGCCAGCAGTTGGGTCACAGGGGGGAACACTGAAGCTTTCTTT.

The genes are TRBV27 and TRBJ2-5; D gene uncertain. With 4 bases removed from V and 6 bases from J, the gap between germline ends came to 12 bases. Germline V CDR1 and CDR2: MNHEY, SMNVEV (reference sequence). The CDR3 covers 13 residues. Written as DNA, the CDR3 is TGTGCCAGCAGTTCTTACGCAGAACAGACCCAGTACTTC. This sequence encodes CASSSYAEQTQYF.

The genes are TRBV10-3 and TRBJ1-4; no definite D call. Trimming removed 1 base from V and 5 bases from J, with 5 bases in between. Germline CDR1 ENHRY, CDR2 SYGVKD. The CDR3 sequence is 13 residues long. The CDR3 DNA follows: TGTGCCATCAGTGAGTTCTTGAATGAAAAACTGTTTTTT. It yields the protein CAISEFLNEKLFF.

The chain couples TRBV15 to TRBJ1-2; TRBD1 aligns across 8 bases. Trimming removed 0 bases from V and 7 bases from J; junction bases left unmatched: 10. Germline CDR1 is LNHNV and CDR2 is YYDKDF (reference sequence). CDR3 size: 16 residues. The CDR3 loop reads CATSRDSGTGGTGYTF. In DNA form, the CDR3 reads TGTGCCACCAGCAGAGATTCGGGGACAGGTGGAACTGGCTACACCTTC.

The chain employs TRBV7-3 and TRBJ2-1, with D unclear. V was clipped by 5 bases and J by 8 bases, with 10 bases between them. The CDR3 has 12 residues. CDR1 and CDR2 from the germline V gene are SGHTA and FQGTGA. The CDR3 nucleotides read TGTGCCAGCAGCCCCCGGTGCTATGAGCAGTTCTTC. Protein sequence: CASSPRCYEQFF.

A few counts support this clone. The genes are TRBV9 and TRBJ2-3; 7 nucleotides agree with TRBD2. Germline V gene sequence: CDR1 SGDLS, CDR2 YYNGEE. The CDR3 has 15 residues. V lost 3 bases, J lost 6 bases, and 10 bases stayed unmatched. The CDR3 nucleotides are TGTGCCAGCAGCGCAGGACTAGTCCCATCCGATACGCAGTATTTT. Amino acids: CASSAGLVPSDTQYF.

The chain recombines TRBV2 with TRBJ2-7; D is perhaps TRBD2 (5 bases). Germline V CDR1 and CDR2: SNHLY, FYNNEI. The CDR3 sequence is 15 residues long. Trimming left V 1 base short and J 0 bases short, with 10 bases between. The DNA for the CDR3 is TGTGCCAGCAGTGAAGGAGGGATGAGCTCCTACGAGCAGTACTTC. As protein: CASSEGGMSSYEQYF. Together with reference TRBV2 and TRBJ2-7, the CDR3 gives the full variable domain: EPEVTQTPSHQVTQMGQEVILRCVPISNHLYFYWYRQILGQKVEFLVSFYNNEISEKSEIFDDQFSVERPDGSNFTLKIRSTKLEDSAMYFCASSEGGMSSYEQYFGPGTRLTVT.

The chain has TRBV24-1 and TRBJ2-1; a weak D match, TRBD1 (6 bases). Germline V gene sequence: CDR1 KGHDR, CDR2 SFDVKD. The length of the CDR3 is 15 residues. Trimming left V 3 bases short and J 9 bases short, with 17 bases between. Here the CDR3 DNA reads TGTGCCACCAGTGATCGATTGGGGGCTATCGGTGAGCAGTTCTTC. It codes for CATSDRLGAIGEQFF.

The rearrangement uses TRBV3-1 (or the pseudogene TRBV3-2) and TRBJ1-4; the D is unclear. The ends were cut back, 0 bases at V and 4 bases at J, with 12 bases in the middle. CDR1 and CDR2 from the germline V gene are LGHDT and YNNKEL (reference sequence). This CDR3 is built from 16 residues. The CDR3 is CASSQDPPGYNEKLFF. The CDR3 DNA is TGTGCCAGCAGCCAAGATCCCCCAGGCTATAATGAAAAACTGTTTTTT.

This clone was detected only a few times. CDR3 region: CASSEDTATDTQYF. CDR3 bases: TGTGCCAGCAGTGAGGATACAGCCACAGATACGCAGTATTTT. The V and J genes are TRBV6-4 and TRBJ2-3; D not certain. The CDR3 totals 14 residues. Germline CDR1 and CDR2: MRHNA and SNTAGT. Trimming removed 3 bases from V and 2 bases from J, with 9 bases in between.

The CDR3 region is CASGLAGEVGTGELFF. The DNA for the CDR3 is TGTGCCAGCGGACTAGCGGGAGAGGTGGGCACCGGGGAGCTGTTTTTT. The chain joins TRBV19 to TRBJ2-2; 13 nucleotides match TRBD2. The CDR3 loop spans 16 amino acids. Germline V gene data show CDR1 as LNHDA and CDR2 as SQIVND (reference sequence). V trimming: 9 bases; J trimming: 4 bases; junction bases outside the gene matches: 8.

CDR3 DNA: TGTGCCAGCAGCAGGGACAGGCCTATCAATCAGCCCCAGCATTTT. Translation: CASSRDRPINQPQHF. The chain recombines TRBV5-4 with TRBJ1-5, with 8 bases aligning to TRBD1. CDR3 length: 15 amino acids. Looked up from germline, CDR1 is SGHNT and CDR2 is YYREEE (reference sequence). Trimming took 4 bases from V and 3 from J; bases not matched to a gene: 6.

The rearrangement uses TRBV4-2 and TRBJ2-3; weak D call: TRBD2 (5 bases). With 4 bases removed from V and 2 bases from J, the gap between germline ends came to 7 bases. Per germline, CDR1 LGHNA and CDR2 YNFKEQ. The CDR3 consists of 13 residues. CDR3 residues: CASSLGLTDTQYF. The CDR3 DNA sequence: TGTGCCAGCAGCCTCGGACTCACAGATACGCAGTATTTT.

The CDR3 spells CASSQEEGLPNEQFF. CDR3 nucleotide sequence: TGTGCCAGCAGCCAAGAGGAGGGGCTACCTAATGAGCAGTTCTTC. V is TRBV14 and J is TRBJ2-1; perhaps TRBD2 as D (6 bases). This CDR3 has 15 residues. The germline CDR1 and CDR2 sequences are SGHDN and FVKESK. V lost 0 bases, J lost 7 bases, and 13 bases lay in between.

The gene calls are TRBV28 and TRBJ1-1; the D gene is possibly TRBD1 (6 bases). In germline, CDR1 is MDHEN, CDR2 SYDVKM. V gave up 2 bases and J gave up 10 bases, with 17 bases separating them. This CDR3 has 14 residues. The CDR3: CASSLIPTGERAFF. The CDR3 coding sequence is TGTGCCAGCAGTTTAATTCCGACAGGTGAAAGAGCTTTCTTT.

The chain uses TRBV30 and TRBJ2-7, with TRBD1 matching over 9 bases. CDR1 and CDR2 from the germline V gene are GTSNPN and SVGIG (reference sequence). J was trimmed by 4 bases and V by 4 bases; bases with no gene match: 5. The CDR3 runs to 13 residues. CDR3 in amino acids: CAWIGDRVYEQYF. Here the CDR3 DNA reads TGTGCCTGGATAGGGGACAGGGTTTACGAGCAGTACTTC.

The genes are TRBV5-8 and TRBJ2-1; D gene ambiguous. V was clipped by 0 bases and J by 2 bases, with 15 bases between them. The CDR3 is made up of 17 amino acids. The germline V gene encodes CDR1 SGHTS and CDR2 YDEGEE. The CDR3 sequence: CASSLAGRPGPYNEQFF. The CDR3 DNA reads TGTGCCAGCAGCTTGGCAGGTCGTCCAGGTCCCTACAATGAGCAGTTCTTC.

This clone showed up just once. The rearrangement uses TRBV6-5 and TRBJ2-1; 7 bases map to TRBD2. Germline V gene data show CDR1 as MNHEY and CDR2 as SVGAGI. The CDR3 is made up of 15 amino acids. Trimming removed 8 bases from V and 1 base from J; junction bases left unmatched: 8. DNA for the CDR3: TGTGCCAGCCCCCCCCGGACTAGGTCCTACAATGAGCAGTTCTTC. Protein product: CASPPRTRSYNEQFF.

This sequence joins TRBV28 and TRBJ2-5; the match to TRBD1 covers 10 bases. The CDR3 contains 13 residues. V lost 6 bases and J lost 5; bases outside the gene matches: 3. From germline, CDR1 is MDHEN and CDR2 SYDVKM. The chain's CDR3 is CASSRDRGETQYF. Written as DNA, the CDR3 is TGTGCCAGCAGCCGGGACAGGGGTGAGACCCAGTACTTC.

This chain connects TRBV3-1 (or the pseudogene TRBV3-2) to TRBJ2-3, with TRBD2 identical over 8 bases. Germline CDR1 reads LGHDT; CDR2 reads YNNKEL (reference sequence). The ends lost 1 base at V and 2 bases at J; junction bases unmatched: 5. The CDR3 contains 16 residues. This chain's CDR3 is CASSQANSGATDTQYF. The CDR3 DNA is TGTGCCAGCAGCCAAGCCAATAGCGGGGCCACAGATACGCAGTATTTT.

The chain links TRBV7-9 to TRBJ1-2; maybe TRBD1 (6 bases). From germline, CDR1 is SEHNR and CDR2 FQNEAQ (reference sequence). The CDR3 has 12 amino acids. In DNA, the CDR3 is TGTGTCTCCGGGACACATAACTATGGCTACACCTTC. Residues: CVSGTHNYGYTF.

The V gene is TRBV18, the J gene TRBJ2-2; 8 nucleotides line up with TRBD1. This CDR3 comprises 14 residues. CDR1 is KGHSH, CDR2 LQKENI, per germline. The J segment lost 3 bases and the V segment lost 3 bases, leaving 0 bases of the junction unmatched. DNA for the CDR3: TGTGCCAGCTCACCGACAGGGGACACCGGGGAGCTGTTTTTT. It yields the protein CASSPTGDTGELFF.